The 5 T cell receptor beta chains in this list originate from one sample, sequenced in a study of blood T cell repertoires in COVID-19. Profiled with immunoSEQ multiplex PCR; TCRdb holds only in-frame clones, not every one. This table has about 260,000 clones, about 91% appearing once. Sequenced: PBMCs or T cells enriched from blood (not recorded which). These TCRs come from a woman aged 40 to 55 with acute COVID-19.

The sample holds one count of this clone. V gene TRBV5-1 combines with J gene TRBJ2-1; 9 nucleotides agree with TRBD2. The CDR3 length is 14 residues. V was pared by 4 bases and J by 7 bases, with 6 bases of the junction left unmatched. The germline gives CDR1 SGHRS, CDR2 YFSETQ. The CDR3 loop is CASSIRTSVNEQFF. CDR3 DNA: TGCGCCAGCAGCATACGGACTAGCGTAAATGAGCAGTTCTTC.

V usage is TRBV28 and J usage is TRBJ1-1; D may be TRBD1 (5 bases). The germline gives CDR1 MDHEN, CDR2 SYDVKM. V was shortened by 4 bases and J by 3 bases, with 15 bases between the two germline ends. CDR3 size: 15 residues. The CDR3 nucleotides are TGTGCCAGCAGTTCGAACTGGGGGACTCACACTGAAGCTTTCTTT. Protein product: CASSSNWGTHTEAFF.

The gene calls are TRBV5-4 and TRBJ1-2; weak D call: TRBD1 (6 bases). The V gene lost 0 bases and the J gene lost 1 base, with 7 bases spanning the gap. The germline V gene has CDR1 SGHNT and CDR2 YYREEE (reference sequence). The CDR3 extends over 14 amino acids. CDR3 residues: CASSLDRVNYGYTF. The CDR3 nucleotides are TGTGCCAGCAGCTTGGACAGGGTTAACTATGGCTACACCTTC. Combining the CDR3 with reference TRBV5-4 and TRBJ1-2 gives the whole variable domain ETGVTQSPTHLIKTRGQQVTLRCSSQSGHNTVSWYQQALGQGPQFIFQYYREEENGRGNFPPRFSGLQFPNYSSELNVNALELDDSALYLCASSLDRVNYGYTFGSGTRLTVV.

The gene calls are TRBV4-1 and TRBJ1-5; no clear D gene. The V end lost 0 bases, the J end lost 7 bases, and 16 bases lay between the germline ends. The CDR3 covers 16 residues. Looked up from germline, CDR1 is MGHRA and CDR2 is YSYEKL. CDR3 loop: CASSQDRVGVRQPQHF. CDR3 sequence (DNA): TGCGCCAGCAGCCAAGACCGGGTCGGGGTGCGGCAGCCCCAGCATTTT.

The J gene is TRBJ1-4, the V gene TRBV11-3, with 8 positions matching TRBD1. The CDR3 totals 14 residues. The germline CDR1 and CDR2 sequences are SGHNT and YENEEA. J lost 10 bases, V lost 4 bases, and 8 bases had no gene match. The CDR3 is CASSSQGVQGKLFF. The CDR3 coding sequence is TGTGCCAGCAGCTCACAGGGGGTCCAAGGAAAACTGTTTTTT.